These 5 T cell receptor beta chains share one sample of origin, sequenced in a study of T-cell reconstitution after alpha-beta-depleted transplantation in children. Unique molecular identifiers were incorporated during preparation of the TCRbeta library. In TCRdb, the PCR reads were re-called with MiXCR into one record per CDR3 protein. Counted here are a few hundred thousand distinct CDR3 sequences, approximately 12% occurring once; the ten biggest clones make up 2% to 2.5%. Sequenced here: PBMCs, mostly from graft donor cells, sampled 360 days after TCRalphabeta/CD19-depleted stem cell transplant. All receptors derive from a male patient between 5 and 17 years old who had a stem cell transplant for acute myeloid leukemia, so the T cells may come from the graft donor.

The DNA for the CDR3 is TGTGCCAGCAGCTTACCCGGACTAGCGGGATTCTACAATGAGCAGTTCTTC. This encodes CASSLPGLAGFYNEQFF. V gene TRBV7-9 combines with J gene TRBJ2-1; 12 bases are shared with TRBD2. CDR1 is SEHNR, CDR2 FQNEAQ, per germline (reference sequence). The CDR3 runs to 17 residues. The V segment lost 2 bases and the J segment 3 bases; nucleotides outside the gene matches: 5.

In this sample, this clonotype turned up a few times. The chain employs TRBV28 and TRBJ2-2; the match to TRBD2 covers 10 bases. Germline V lookup: CDR1 MDHEN, CDR2 SYDVKM. After removal of 5 bases from V and 4 bases from J, the junction contained 4 bases not matched to a gene. The CDR3 spans 15 residues. CDR3 sequence (DNA): TGTGCCAGCAGTCTAGCGGGAGTGCGCACCGGGGAGCTGTTTTTT. Encoded protein: CASSLAGVRTGELFF.

V and J are TRBV7-3 and TRBJ1-1; no reliable D call. Trimming took 5 bases from V and 4 from J, leaving 8 bases between them. Germline-derived CDR1 and CDR2 are SGHTA and FQGTGA. CDR3 length: 12 residues. CDR3 protein: CASSPDGTEAFF. Written as DNA, the CDR3 is TGTGCCAGCAGCCCGGACGGCACTGAAGCTTTCTTT.

This clonotype was recorded many times. The chain recombines TRBV15 with TRBJ2-4, with D tentatively TRBD2 (5 bases). The V end was cut by 0 bases, the J end by 0 bases, with 9 bases between. Per the germline V gene, CDR1 is LNHNV and CDR2 is YYDKDF (reference sequence). The length of the CDR3 is 16 residues. The CDR3 reads CATSRERDLAKNIQYF. The CDR3 DNA reads as TGTGCCACCAGCAGAGAGAGGGATTTAGCCAAAAACATTCAGTACTTC.

This clonotype was seen many times. This chain joins TRBV20-1 and TRBJ2-7, with 12 bases lining up with TRBD2. The J segment lost 2 bases and the V segment lost 6 bases, leaving 5 bases of the junction unmatched. The CDR3 loop spans 14 amino acids. Germline CDR1 DFQATT, CDR2 SNEGSKA (reference sequence). The CDR3 DNA follows: TGCAGTGCCCATACTAGCGGGAGGCCCTACGAGCAGTACTTC. Its protein product is CSAHTSGRPYEQYF.